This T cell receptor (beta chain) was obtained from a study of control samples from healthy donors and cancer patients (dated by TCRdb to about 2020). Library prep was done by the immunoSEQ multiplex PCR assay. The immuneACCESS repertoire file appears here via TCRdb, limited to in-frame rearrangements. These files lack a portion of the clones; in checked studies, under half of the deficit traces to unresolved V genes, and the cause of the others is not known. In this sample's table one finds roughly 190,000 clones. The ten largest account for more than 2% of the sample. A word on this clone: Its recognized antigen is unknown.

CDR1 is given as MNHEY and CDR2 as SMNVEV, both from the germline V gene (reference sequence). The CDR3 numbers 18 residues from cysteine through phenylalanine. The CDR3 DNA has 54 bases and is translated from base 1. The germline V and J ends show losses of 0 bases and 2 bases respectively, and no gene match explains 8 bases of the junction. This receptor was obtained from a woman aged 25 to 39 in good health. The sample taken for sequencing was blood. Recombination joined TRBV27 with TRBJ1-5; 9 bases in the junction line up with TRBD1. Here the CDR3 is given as CASSLSKGQGSGNQPQHF. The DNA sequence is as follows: TGTGCCAGCAGTTTATCCAAGGGACAGGGTTCGGGCAATCAGCCCCAGCATTTT.